One sample yielded the 5 T cell receptor beta chains listed below, sequenced in a study of CD8+CD57+ T cells in acquired aplastic anemia. The template for TCR beta VDJ and CDR3 sequence profiling was genomic DNA. TCRdb itself ran the reads through MiXCR, one entry per CDR3 protein. Of 55,000 to 80,000 distinct CDR3 sequences listed, under 65% are singletons. Source material: sorted CD4+, CD8+, or CD8+CD57+ T cells (not recorded which) from PBMCs. These receptor sequences come from a human donor in good health, serving as a control.

The chain carries TRBV7-9 and TRBJ1-1; 11 nucleotides match TRBD1. The CDR3 consists of 15 residues. Looked up from germline, CDR1 is SEHNR and CDR2 is FQNEAQ (reference sequence). The V segment lost 5 bases and the J segment 4 bases; nucleotides outside the gene matches: 6. The CDR3 region is CASSPRGTGGTEAFF. DNA for the CDR3: TGTGCCAGCAGCCCCCGGGGGACAGGGGGCACTGAAGCTTTCTTT.

Ten or more counts support this clonotype. The chain uses TRBV28 and TRBJ2-7; D call uncertain. V was pared by 1 base and J by 2 bases, with 9 bases between. This CDR3 region has 14 residues. CDR1 MDHEN and CDR2 SYDVKM come from the germline V gene. The CDR3 region is CASSLFRSTYEQYF. In DNA form, the CDR3 reads TGTGCCAGCAGTTTATTTCGCTCGACCTACGAGCAGTACTTC.

There are many counts of this clonotype. The chain uses TRBV14 and TRBJ1-1, with D maybe TRBD1 (6 bases). CDR1 is SGHDN and CDR2 is FVKESK in the germline V gene. The CDR3 is 17 amino acids. Deletions cut 1 base from V and 0 bases from J, with 15 bases between. The DNA of the CDR3 is TGTGCCAGCAGCCAAGGCCCAGGGGTTTACATGAACACTGAAGCTTTCTTT. Its protein product is CASSQGPGVYMNTEAFF. The full variable domain, in which reference TRBV14 and TRBJ1-1 provide the parts outside the CDR3, is EAGVTQFPSHSVIEKGQTVTLRCDPISGHDNLYWYRRVMGKEIKFLLHFVKESKQDESGMPNNRFLAERTGGTYSTLKVQPAELEDSGVYFCASSQGPGVYMNTEAFFGQGTRLTVV.

The gene calls are TRBV7-9 and TRBJ1-2; D call uncertain. The CDR3 spans 12 residues. Trimming took off 4 bases at V and 8 bases at J, with 11 bases between the two ends. Germline-derived CDR1 and CDR2 are SEHNR and FQNEAQ (reference sequence). The DNA for the CDR3 is TGTGCCAGCAGCTCTAGTCCTTCCGGCTACACCTTC. Amino acids: CASSSSPSGYTF.

The rearrangement uses TRBV2 and TRBJ2-5; D unclear. Trimming removed 1 base at V and 2 bases at J, with 8 bases between. The CDR3 spans 14 residues. In germline, CDR1 is SNHLY, CDR2 FYNNEI. For the CDR3, the DNA is TGTGCCAGCAGTGAAGTCTATGGGCAAGAGACCCAGTACTTC. This sequence encodes CASSEVYGQETQYF. Filled out from reference TRBV2 and TRBJ2-5, the complete variable domain reads EPEVTQTPSHQVTQMGQEVILRCVPISNHLYFYWYRQILGQKVEFLVSFYNNEISEKSEIFDDQFSVERPDGSNFTLKIRSTKLEDSAMYFCASSEVYGQETQYFGPGTRLLVL.